A single sample gave rise to the 9 T cell receptor beta chains below, sequenced in a study of T cell responses to AZD1222 COVID-19 vaccine. Sequenced by immunoSEQ multiplex PCR; TCRdb stores in-frame clones only, minus some. The sample carries about 130,000 clones, about 93% recorded once. Specimen: peripheral blood, collected on day 0 of AZD1222 vaccination. These receptors were collected from an adult in good health.

This clone was picked up one time. This rearrangement joins TRBV24-1 to TRBJ1-4, with no clear D. This CDR3 spans 14 amino acids. V lost 6 bases to trimming and J lost 4 bases, with 11 bases between them. Germline V gives CDR1 KGHDR, CDR2 SFDVKD. CDR3 in DNA: TGTGCCACCAGTTCATCGGATTTTAATGAAAAACTGTTTTTT. Translated, it gives CATSSSDFNEKLFF.

The CDR3 here is CASSPGSGGSGELFF. The CDR3 bases are TGTGCCAGCAGTCCCGGGAGTGGGGGATCGGGGGAGCTGTTTTTT. The gene calls are TRBV6-6 and TRBJ2-2, with D perhaps matching TRBD2 (6 bases). This CDR3 contains 15 residues. Trimming took off 5 bases at V and 8 bases at J, with 18 bases between the two ends. Germline V gene data show CDR1 as MNHNY and CDR2 as SVGAGI (reference sequence).

A note on this clone: The sample carries other DNA sequences with the same CDR3. The chain uses TRBV3-1 (or the pseudogene TRBV3-2) and TRBJ2-6, with D unresolved. V dropped 0 bases and J dropped 1 base, with 4 bases sitting between them. CDR1 LGHDT and CDR2 YNNKEL come from the germline V gene (reference sequence). The CDR3 consists of 15 residues. The chain's CDR3 is CASSQDLSGANVLTF. The CDR3 DNA follows: TGTGCCAGCAGCCAAGATCTATCTGGGGCCAACGTCCTGACTTTC.

The rearrangement links TRBV6-5 to TRBJ1-4; D remains ambiguous. The germline gives CDR1 MNHEY, CDR2 SVGAGI. The CDR3 loop spans 15 amino acids. V was cut by 0 bases and J by 8 bases, with 13 bases left in between. Here the CDR3 DNA reads TGTGCCAGCAGTTACTCGGGCGCCTCCGAGGAAAAACTGTTTTTT. It codes for CASSYSGASEEKLFF.

This rearrangement joins TRBV30 to TRBJ1-2; a weak D match, TRBD1 (5 bases). The germline gives CDR1 GTSNPN, CDR2 SVGIG (reference sequence). V lost 4 bases to trimming and J lost 5 bases, with 17 bases between them. CDR3 length: 14 amino acids. Here the CDR3 reads CAWNRQGASYGYTF. As DNA, the CDR3 is TGTGCCTGGAATCGCCAGGGTGCTAGTTATGGCTACACCTTC.

V and J are TRBV2 and TRBJ1-1, with no clear D. Germline V CDR1 and CDR2: SNHLY, FYNNEI. The CDR3 is 13 amino acids. V was shortened by 10 bases and J by 1 base, with 13 bases between the two germline ends. CDR3 amino acids: CATQMERNTEAFF. The CDR3 region has the DNA TGTGCCACCCAGATGGAGCGGAACACTGAAGCTTTCTTT.

The chain has TRBV9 and TRBJ1-3, with a tentative D call TRBD1 (6 bases). CDR1 SGDLS and CDR2 YYNGEE come from the germline V gene. The ends were cut back, 4 bases at V and 0 bases at J, with 11 bases in the middle. The CDR3 totals 15 residues. The CDR3 spells CASSPRQDSGNTIYF. CDR3 DNA: TGTGCCAGCAGCCCCAGACAGGACTCTGGAAACACCATATATTTT. The full variable domain, completed using reference TRBV9 and TRBJ1-3, is DSGVTQTPKHLITATGQRVTLRCSPRSGDLSVYWYQQSLDQGLQFLIQYYNGEERAKGNILERFSAQQFPDLHSELNLSSLELGDSALYFCASSPRQDSGNTIYFGEGSWLTVV.

The CDR3 nucleotides read TGTGCCAGCAGCCGCACCGGGACTGACTCCTACAATGAGCAGTTCTTC. This encodes CASSRTGTDSYNEQFF. The V call is TRBV9, the J call TRBJ2-1; D is possibly TRBD2 (6 bases). The germline V gene has CDR1 SGDLS and CDR2 YYNGEE. V lost 4 bases and J lost 0, with 14 bases in between. This CDR3 comprises 16 residues.

The chain uses TRBV11-2 and TRBJ1-2, with TRBD1 as a possible D gene (6 bases). The CDR3 loop spans 15 amino acids. The germline gives CDR1 SGHAT, CDR2 FQNNGV. V gave up 0 bases and J gave up 4 bases, with 12 bases separating them. In DNA form, the CDR3 reads TGTGCCAGCAGCTTAGATCACAGGGCACCCTATGGCTACACCTTC. This sequence encodes CASSLDHRAPYGYTF. Full variable domain (outside the CDR3, taken from reference TRBV11-2 and TRBJ1-2): EAGVAQSPRYKIIEKRQSVAFWCNPISGHATLYWYQQILGQGPKLLIQFQNNGVVDDSQLPKDRFSAERLKGVDSTLKIQPAKLEDSAVYLCASSLDHRAPYGYTFGSGTRLTVV.